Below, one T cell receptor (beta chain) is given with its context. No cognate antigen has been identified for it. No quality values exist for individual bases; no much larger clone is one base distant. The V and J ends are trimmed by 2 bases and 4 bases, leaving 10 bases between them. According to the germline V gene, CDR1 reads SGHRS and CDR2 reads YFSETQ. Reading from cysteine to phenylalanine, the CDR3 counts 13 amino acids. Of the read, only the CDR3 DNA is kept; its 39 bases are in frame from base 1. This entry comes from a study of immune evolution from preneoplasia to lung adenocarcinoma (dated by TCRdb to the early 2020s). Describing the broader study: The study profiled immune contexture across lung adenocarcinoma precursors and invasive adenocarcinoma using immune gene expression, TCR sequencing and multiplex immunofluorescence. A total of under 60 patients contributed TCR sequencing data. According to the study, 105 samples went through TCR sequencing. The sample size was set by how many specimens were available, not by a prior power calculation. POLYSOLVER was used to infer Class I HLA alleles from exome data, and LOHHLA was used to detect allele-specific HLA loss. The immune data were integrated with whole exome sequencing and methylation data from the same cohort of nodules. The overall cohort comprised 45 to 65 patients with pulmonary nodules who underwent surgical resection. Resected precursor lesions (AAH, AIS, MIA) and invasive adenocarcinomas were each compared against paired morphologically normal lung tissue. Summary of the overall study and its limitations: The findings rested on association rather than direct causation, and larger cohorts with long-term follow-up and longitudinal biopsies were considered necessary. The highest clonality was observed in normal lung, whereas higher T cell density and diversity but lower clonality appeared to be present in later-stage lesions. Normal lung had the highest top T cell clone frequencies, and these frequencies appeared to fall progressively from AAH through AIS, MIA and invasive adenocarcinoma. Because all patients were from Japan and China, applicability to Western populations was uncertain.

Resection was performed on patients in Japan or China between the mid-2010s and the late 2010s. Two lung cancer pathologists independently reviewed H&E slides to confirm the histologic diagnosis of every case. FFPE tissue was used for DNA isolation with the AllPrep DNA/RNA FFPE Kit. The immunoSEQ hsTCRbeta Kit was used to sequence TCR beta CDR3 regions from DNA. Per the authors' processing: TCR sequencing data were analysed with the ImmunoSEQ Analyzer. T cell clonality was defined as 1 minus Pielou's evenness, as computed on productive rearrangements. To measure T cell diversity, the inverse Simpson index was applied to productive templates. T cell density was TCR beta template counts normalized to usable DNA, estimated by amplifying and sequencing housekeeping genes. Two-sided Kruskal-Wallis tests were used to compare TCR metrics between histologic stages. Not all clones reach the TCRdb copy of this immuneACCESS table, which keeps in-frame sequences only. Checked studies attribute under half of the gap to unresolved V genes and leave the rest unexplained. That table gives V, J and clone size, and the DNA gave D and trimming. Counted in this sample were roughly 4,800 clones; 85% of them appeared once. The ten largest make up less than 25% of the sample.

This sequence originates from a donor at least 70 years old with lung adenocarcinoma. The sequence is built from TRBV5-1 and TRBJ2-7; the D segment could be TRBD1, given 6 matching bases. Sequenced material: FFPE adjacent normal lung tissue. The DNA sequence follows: TGCGCCAGCAGCTTAAGAAGGGGGTACGAGCAGTACTTC. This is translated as CASSLRRGYEQYF.